These 26 T cell receptor beta chains originate from one sample sequenced in a study of T cells in Graves' hyperthyroidism and ophthalmopathy. Amplified regions were TCR beta CDR3 sequences from RNA transcripts. A first-round RT-PCR of the TCR CDR3 used the HTBI primer set. TCRdb reprocessed the multiplex PCR reads with MiXCR, giving one entry per CDR3 protein. The table lists 500,000 to 600,000 distinct CDR3 sequences, over 15% of them singletons, with more than 15% in the top ten. The sequenced sample was blood. The receptors derive from a woman between 18 and 29 years old with Graves' hyperthyroidism.

On this clonotype: With a much larger clone just one base away, this may be a read error. The rearrangement joins TRBV7-2 to TRBJ2-1; 9 nucleotides match TRBD2. The J call is uncertain, as TRBJ2-7 better fits the DNA end. Germline assignment: CDR1 SGHTA and CDR2 FQGNSA. The CDR3 contains 14 residues. The CDR3 sequence: CASKGLATYNEQYF. CDR3 bases: TGTGCCAGCAAAGGACTAGCGACTTACAATGAGCAGTACTTC.

This clonotype was recorded many times. The genes are TRBV6-2 or TRBV6-3 and TRBJ2-1; perhaps TRBD2 as D (6 bases). CDR3 length equals 16 residues. V was cut by 5 bases and J by 0 bases, with 14 bases left in between. The germline CDR1 and CDR2 sequences are MNHEY and SVGEGT. The CDR3 DNA reads TGTGCCAGCAGTAACATAGCGGACACCTCCTACAATGAGCAGTTCTTC. It codes for CASSNIADTSYNEQFF.

This clonotype was detected a few times. The junction does not match germline at one end; this may be a read error. The gene calls are TRBV20-1 and TRBJ2-1; 9 bases are shared with TRBD2. The CDR3 has 18 residues. The germline V gene has CDR1 DFQATT and CDR2 SNEGSKA (reference sequence). The CDR3 reads CSASGSGGNTYSSNEQFF. CDR3 coding DNA: TGCAGTGCTAGTGGTAGCGGGGGCAATACTTACTCCTCCAATGAGCAGTTCTTC.

This chain links TRBV7-9 with TRBJ2-3; 8 bases agree with TRBD2. The trim removed 8 bases at V and 6 bases at J, leaving 7 bases unmatched. The CDR3 covers 13 residues. Germline V CDR1 and CDR2: SEHNR, FQNEAQ (reference sequence). CDR3 nucleotides: TGTGCCAGCGAGGGACTAGTTATTGATACGCAGTATTTT. It is translated as CASEGLVIDTQYF. Together with reference TRBV7-9 and TRBJ2-3, the CDR3 gives the full variable domain: DTGVSQNPRHKITKRGQNVTFRCDPISEHNRLYWYRQTLGQGPEFLTYFQNEAQLEKSRLLSDRFSAERPKGSFSTLEIQRTEQGDSAMYLCASEGLVIDTQYFGPGTRLTVL.

This clonotype has only a few counts. The rearrangement joins TRBV25-1 to TRBJ2-1; TRBD2 matches 9 bases. The CDR3 sequence is 16 residues long. Germline V gene lookup returns CDR1 MGHDK and CDR2 SYGVNS. Trimming cost V 0 bases and J 4 bases; bases outside gene matches: 4. The CDR3 sequence: CASSEYGLAQYNEQFF. Here the CDR3 DNA reads TGTGCCAGCAGTGAATATGGACTAGCGCAGTACAATGAGCAGTTCTTC.

This chain connects TRBV7-2 to TRBJ1-2; 9 nucleotides match TRBD1. CDR3 length: 18 amino acids. Per germline, CDR1 SGHTA and CDR2 FQGNSA. J was trimmed by 4 bases and V by 1 base; bases with no gene match: 13. As DNA, the CDR3 is TGTGCCAGCAGCTTAGAACCGGGACAGGGATTCTCATTCTATGGCTACACCTTC. Translation gives CASSLEPGQGFSFYGYTF.

This clonotype was found a few times. The chain links TRBV30 to TRBJ2-3; D unclear. The V end was cut by 4 bases, the J end by 3 bases, with 17 bases between. The CDR3 totals 15 residues. The V gene's germline CDR1 is GTSNPN and CDR2 SVGIG (reference sequence). The CDR3 region has the DNA TGTGCCTGGAAAGTAGCCAGCCGAGTAACAGATACGCAGTATTTT. Protein product: CAWKVASRVTDTQYF.

This clonotype was detected many times. The V and J genes are TRBV6-2 or TRBV6-3 and TRBJ2-1, with D possibly TRBD1 on 5 matching bases. Germline V lookup: CDR1 MNHEY, CDR2 SVGEGT. The CDR3 has 15 residues. Trimming removed 7 bases from V and 0 bases from J, with 13 bases in between. CDR3 DNA sequence: TGTGCCAGCACTACCGACAGCTTCTCCTACAATGAGCAGTTCTTC. Protein sequence: CASTTDSFSYNEQFF.

This clonotype was observed a few times. This chain links TRBV2 with TRBJ2-1; TRBD2 aligns across 11 bases. Germline V gene sequence: CDR1 SNHLY, CDR2 FYNNEI. Trimming took 6 bases from V and 9 from J; bases not matched to a gene: 1. CDR3 length: 12 residues. CDR3 amino acids: CASRGLAAEQFF. CDR3 coding DNA: TGTGCCAGCAGGGGACTAGCGGCTGAGCAGTTCTTC.

The chain couples TRBV7-6 to TRBJ2-5, with D tentatively TRBD2 (6 bases). The CDR3 is made up of 15 amino acids. In germline, CDR1 is SGHVS, CDR2 FNYEAQ. V dropped 5 bases and J dropped 1 base, with 14 bases sitting between them. This chain's CDR3 is CASSPQIAAQETQYF. The DNA for the CDR3 is TGTGCCAGCAGCCCCCAAATAGCGGCCCAAGAGACCCAGTACTTC.

This clonotype came up many times. The chain has TRBV3-1 and TRBJ2-7; either TRBD1 or TRBD2 may fit D (5 bases each). Germline values: CDR1 LGHDT, CDR2 YNNKEL (reference sequence). Trimming left V 4 bases short and J 9 bases short, with 19 bases between. This CDR3 has 14 residues. The CDR3 is CASSPGRTLRGQYF. In DNA form, the CDR3 reads TGTGCCAGCAGCCCGGGACGGACCCTACGAGGGCAGTACTTC.

This clonotype was seen at least ten times. V gene TRBV20-1 combines with J gene TRBJ2-7, with no clear D. Trimming removed 2 bases at V and 4 bases at J, with 12 bases between. The CDR3 extends over 13 amino acids. From germline, CDR1 is DFQATT and CDR2 SNEGSKA (reference sequence). This CDR3 is CSARSNPSYEQYF. CDR3 bases: TGCAGTGCTAGATCGAACCCGTCATACGAGCAGTACTTC.

At least ten counts were recorded for this clonotype. CDR3 sequence reads: CASSPLSGSTDTQYF. Written as DNA, the CDR3 is TGTGCCAGCTCACCGCTTAGCGGGAGCACAGATACGCAGTATTTT. The chain employs TRBV18 and TRBJ2-3, with 7 positions matching TRBD2. Unmatched junction bases numbered 3, after V lost 3 bases and J lost 0 bases. There are 15 residues in the CDR3. Per germline, CDR1 KGHSH and CDR2 LQKENI.

This clonotype was seen a handful of times. This chain uses TRBV20-1 with TRBJ2-1, with 13 bases fitting TRBD2. The CDR3 has 14 residues. Germline trimming cut 7 bases from V and 8 bases from J; bases unmatched to any gene: 8. Germline loops: CDR1 DFQATT, CDR2 SNEGSKA (reference sequence). In nucleotides, the CDR3 is TGCAGTGACCGGACTAGCGGGAGCCGAGATGAGCAGTTCTTC. This codes for CSDRTSGSRDEQFF.

This clonotype has a count of ten or more. The J gene is TRBJ1-2, the V gene TRBV10-3; 7 bases fit TRBD1. With 3 bases clipped from V and 2 bases from J, the junction kept 3 bases outside the gene matches. Germline loops: CDR1 ENHRY, CDR2 SYGVKD. The length of the CDR3 is 14 residues. The CDR3 loop is CAISDQTGNYGYTF. The CDR3 DNA follows: TGTGCCATCAGTGACCAGACAGGGAACTATGGCTACACCTTC.

This clonotype was picked up many times. The chain combines TRBV20-1 with TRBJ2-7; 8 bases are shared with TRBD1. V shed 1 base and J 3 bases; nucleotides not matched to a gene: 5. CDR1 DFQATT and CDR2 SNEGSKA come from the germline V gene (reference sequence). CDR3 length: 14 residues. This chain's CDR3 is CSARGGRGLYEQYF. The CDR3 region has the DNA TGCAGTGCTAGAGGGGGCAGGGGGCTCTACGAGCAGTACTTC.

This clonotype was counted ten times or more. This chain connects TRBV28 to TRBJ2-7; D not certain. Germline-derived CDR1 and CDR2 are MDHEN and SYDVKM. The CDR3 contains 12 residues. V dropped 8 bases and J dropped 0 bases, with 8 bases sitting between them. The DNA of the CDR3 is TGTGCCAGCGGGCCTGGCTCCTACGAGCAGTACTTC. It encodes CASGPGSYEQYF.

The rearrangement links TRBV27 to TRBJ2-7; D call uncertain. The V and J ends lost 3 bases and 0 bases respectively, with 12 bases between them. The CDR3 runs 15 residues. The germline V gene has CDR1 MNHEY and CDR2 SMNVEV (reference sequence). The CDR3 nucleotides read TGTGCCAGCAGTTTCCGGGCAGATTACTCCTACGAGCAGTACTTC. Translation gives CASSFRADYSYEQYF.

This clonotype occurred a few times. This chain connects TRBV6-1 to TRBJ1-3; D is unclear. CDR3 length equals 14 residues. Germline-derived CDR1 and CDR2 are MNHNS and SASEGT. V gave up 0 bases and J gave up 2 bases, with 5 bases separating them. The DNA of the CDR3 is TGTGCCAGCAGTGAAGCCGGGACTGGAAACACCATATATTTT. Protein: CASSEAGTGNTIYF.

This clonotype appeared a single time. With a much larger clone just one base away, this may be a read error. The V call is TRBV27, the J call TRBJ2-1; 7 nucleotides align to TRBD2. Per the germline V gene, CDR1 is MNHEY and CDR2 is SMNVEV (reference sequence). With 6 bases clipped from V and 6 bases from J, the junction kept 14 bases outside the gene matches. The CDR3 contains 16 residues. The CDR3 DNA reads as TGTGCCAGCAGAGAGGGCCCGCCAGCGGGGAGCAATGAGCAGTTCTTC. It yields the protein CASREGPPAGSNEQFF.

J is TRBJ1-4 and V is TRBV5-1; 11 nucleotides line up with TRBD1. The germline V gene encodes CDR1 SGHRS and CDR2 YFSETQ. The CDR3 runs 16 residues. V was pared by 7 bases and J by 7 bases, with 12 bases of the junction left unmatched. CDR3 amino acids: CASGPGQGDRSEKLFF. The CDR3 nucleotides read TGCGCCAGCGGACCGGGACAGGGGGACAGGAGTGAAAAACTGTTTTTT.

This clonotype occurred many times. V usage is TRBV28 and J usage is TRBJ2-3, with 9 bases identical to TRBD1. This CDR3 is 13 amino acids long. Losses at the gene ends were 6 bases for V and 7 bases for J; bases not matched to a gene: 5. Germline CDR1 and CDR2: MDHEN and SYDVKM. DNA for the CDR3: TGTGCCAGCAGCACAGGGGGCGCGTATACGCAGTATTTT. This sequence encodes CASSTGGAYTQYF.

This clonotype was seen just once. The genes are TRBV29-1 and TRBJ2-1; TRBD1 agrees at 10 bases. The V gene's germline CDR1 is SQVTM and CDR2 ANQGSEA. The CDR3 is 12 residues long. V shed 7 bases, J shed 8 bases, and the junction held 5 bases outside the gene matches. The CDR3 coding sequence is TGCAGCGCCGGGACAGGGGTCTATGAGCAGTTCTTC. Translation: CSAGTGVYEQFF.

This clonotype was seen ten or more times. The V gene is TRBV27, the J gene TRBJ2-7; possible D gene TRBD1, 5 bases. CDR3 size: 15 residues. V lost 6 bases and J 0 bases, leaving 15 bases between the germline ends. CDR1 and CDR2 (germline): MNHEY, SMNVEV (reference sequence). The CDR3 protein is CASRDTGVGSYEQYF. CDR3 sequence (DNA): TGTGCCAGCAGAGATACAGGTGTCGGCTCCTACGAGCAGTACTTC.

This clonotype was observed at least ten times. The chain links TRBV20-1 to TRBJ1-5; possibly TRBD1 for D (6 bases). Germline V gene lookup returns CDR1 DFQATT and CDR2 SNEGSKA (reference sequence). V shed 5 bases and J shed 2 bases, with 10 bases lying between them. The CDR3 runs to 13 residues. The CDR3: CSAEQGGNQPQHF. DNA of the CDR3: TGCAGTGCTGAACAGGGTGGCAATCAGCCCCAGCATTTT.

The table lists this clonotype with a few counts. The chain links TRBV5-6 to TRBJ2-5, with 8 bases aligning to TRBD1. Looked up from germline, CDR1 is SGHDT and CDR2 is YYEEEE. The CDR3 length is 16 residues. V trimming: 4 bases; J trimming: 5 bases; junction bases outside the gene matches: 13. The CDR3 coding sequence is TGTGCCAGCAGCCCTCTTCGACAGGGGCGAGATGAGACCCAGTACTTC. Protein product: CASSPLRQGRDETQYF.